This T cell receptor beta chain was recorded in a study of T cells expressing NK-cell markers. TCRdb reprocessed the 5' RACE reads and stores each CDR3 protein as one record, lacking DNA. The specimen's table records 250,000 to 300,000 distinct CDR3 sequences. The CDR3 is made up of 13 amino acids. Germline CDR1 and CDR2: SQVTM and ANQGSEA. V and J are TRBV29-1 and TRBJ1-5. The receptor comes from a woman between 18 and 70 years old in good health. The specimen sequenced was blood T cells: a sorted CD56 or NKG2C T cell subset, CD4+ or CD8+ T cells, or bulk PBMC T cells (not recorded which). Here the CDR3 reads CSVEDFEGQPQHF. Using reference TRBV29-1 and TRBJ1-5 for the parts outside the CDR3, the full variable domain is SAVISQKPSRDICQRGTSLTIQCQVDSQVTMMFWYRQQPGQSLTLIATANQGSEATYESGFVIDKFPISRPNLTFSTLTVSNMSPEDSSIYLCSVEDFEGQPQHFGDGTRLSIL.